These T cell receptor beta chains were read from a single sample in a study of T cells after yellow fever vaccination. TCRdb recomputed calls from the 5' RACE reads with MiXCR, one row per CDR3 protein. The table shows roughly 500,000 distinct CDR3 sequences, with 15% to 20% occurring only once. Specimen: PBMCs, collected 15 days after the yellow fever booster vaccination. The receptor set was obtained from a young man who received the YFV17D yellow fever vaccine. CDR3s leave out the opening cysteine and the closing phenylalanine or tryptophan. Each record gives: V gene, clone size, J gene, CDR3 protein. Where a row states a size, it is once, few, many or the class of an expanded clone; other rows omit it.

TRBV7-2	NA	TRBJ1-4	ASSIQGATNEKLF
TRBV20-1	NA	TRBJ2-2	SARGAGGTGELF
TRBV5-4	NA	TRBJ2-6	ASTSGRGFITGANVLT
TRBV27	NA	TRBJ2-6	ASSWGLAGSGANVLT
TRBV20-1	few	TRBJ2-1	SASPPRGLAGYNEQF
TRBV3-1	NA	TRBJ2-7	ASSQRVDYEQY
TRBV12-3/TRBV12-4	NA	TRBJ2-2	ASSLNGNTGELF
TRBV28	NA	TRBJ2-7	ASNFPTIPRSYEQY
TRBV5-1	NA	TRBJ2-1	ASSLEQPRYNEQF
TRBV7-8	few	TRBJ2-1	ASSLRPLAGAYNEQF
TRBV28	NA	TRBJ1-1	ASSFYSQAF
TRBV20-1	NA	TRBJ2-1	SAVGTSGRAVKDEQF
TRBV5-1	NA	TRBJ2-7	ASSLSLTGGGYEQY